This is a list of T cell receptor beta chains from one sample in a study of technical replicates of blood from a few donors. TCRdb's copy holds only in-frame clones and misses some; the assay was immunoSEQ multiplex PCR. The sample has tens of thousands of clones, about 95% seen once; the top ten hold about 2.9%. The sequenced material came from PBMCs. These receptors came from a human donor in good health. Some clones in this sample may be carry-over from other donors' samples. Both conserved end residues are part of each CDR3. The order of the fields is D gene, CDR3 length, V gene, clone size, J gene, CDR3 protein, CDR3 DNA. D genes are given only for firm matches. Clone size is stated in some rows and not others, as once, few, many or a class when expanded.

D gene: TRBD1; CDR3 length: 17; V gene: TRBV29-1; clone size: .; J gene: TRBJ2-7; CDR3 protein: CSVGILVRQGAWYEQYF; CDR3 DNA: TGCAGCGTTGGAATCCTGGTGCGACAGGGGGCTTGGTACGAGCAGTACTTC
D gene: .; CDR3 length: 11; V gene: TRBV20-1; clone size: .; J gene: TRBJ1-1; CDR3 protein: CSARPGLEAFF; CDR3 DNA: TGCAGTGCCAGGCCAGGGCTTGAAGCTTTCTTT
D gene: .; CDR3 length: 17; V gene: TRBV7-3; clone size: .; J gene: TRBJ2-2; CDR3 protein: CASSIPAGGADTGELFF; CDR3 DNA: TGTGCCAGCAGCATCCCAGCTGGGGGGGCCGACACCGGGGAGCTGTTTTTT
D gene: TRBD1; CDR3 length: 15; V gene: TRBV5-6; clone size: .; J gene: TRBJ1-2; CDR3 protein: CASSPGQGERYGYTF; CDR3 DNA: TGTGCCAGCAGCCCGGGACAGGGGGAACGCTATGGCTACACCTTC
D gene: TRBD1; CDR3 length: 16; V gene: TRBV4-1; clone size: .; J gene: TRBJ1-6; CDR3 protein: CASSQIPRQGSSPLHF; CDR3 DNA: TGCGCCAGCAGCCAGATCCCGAGACAGGGGAGTTCACCCCTCCACTTT
D gene: TRBD2; CDR3 length: 13; V gene: TRBV7-9; clone size: .; J gene: TRBJ2-5; CDR3 protein: CASSLAGGKTQYF; CDR3 DNA: TGTGCCAGCAGCCTGGCGGGGGGGAAGACCCAGTACTTC
D gene: .; CDR3 length: 10; V gene: TRBV18; clone size: .; J gene: TRBJ2-5; CDR3 protein: CASSGETQYF; CDR3 DNA: TGTGCCAGCTCCGGGGAGACCCAGTACTTC
D gene: .; CDR3 length: 15; V gene: TRBV27; clone size: once; J gene: TRBJ2-1; CDR3 protein: CASSSYRTGGDEQFF; CDR3 DNA: TGTGCCAGCAGTTCATACAGGACAGGCGGGGATGAGCAGTTCTTC
D gene: TRBD1; CDR3 length: 16; V gene: TRBV6-5; clone size: .; J gene: TRBJ2-3; CDR3 protein: CASSSWTGSSTDTQYF; CDR3 DNA: TGTGCCAGCAGTTCCTGGACAGGATCTAGCACAGATACGCAGTATTTT
D gene: .; CDR3 length: 14; V gene: TRBV9; clone size: .; J gene: TRBJ2-5; CDR3 protein: CASSVDWAYETQYF; CDR3 DNA: TGTGCCAGCAGCGTAGACTGGGCGTATGAGACCCAGTACTTC
D gene: .; CDR3 length: 14; V gene: TRBV30; clone size: .; J gene: TRBJ2-1; CDR3 protein: CAWSRTGSYNEQFF; CDR3 DNA: TGTGCCTGGAGCAGAACGGGCTCCTACAATGAGCAGTTCTTC
D gene: .; CDR3 length: 14; V gene: TRBV5-1; clone size: .; J gene: TRBJ1-2; CDR3 protein: CASSLEYADYGYTF; CDR3 DNA: TGCGCCAGCAGCTTGGAGTATGCGGACTATGGCTACACCTTC
D gene: .; CDR3 length: 14; V gene: TRBV5-1; clone size: .; J gene: TRBJ2-2; CDR3 protein: CASSLTGRTGELFF; CDR3 DNA: TGCGCCAGCAGCTTAACAGGGCGAACCGGGGAGCTGTTTTTT
D gene: .; CDR3 length: 14; V gene: TRBV9; clone size: .; J gene: TRBJ1-4; CDR3 protein: CASTSDITNEKLFF; CDR3 DNA: TGTGCCAGCACCTCAGACATAACTAATGAAAAACTGTTTTTT
D gene: .; CDR3 length: 11; V gene: TRBV5-5; clone size: once; J gene: TRBJ2-7; CDR3 protein: CASSLLTAQYF; CDR3 DNA: TGTGCCAGCAGCTTGTTAACTGCGCAGTACTTC
D gene: TRBD2; CDR3 length: 14; V gene: TRBV5-1; clone size: .; J gene: TRBJ2-3; CDR3 protein: CASSLLLAEDTQYF; CDR3 DNA: TGCGCCAGCAGCTTGCTTCTAGCGGAGGATACGCAGTATTTT
D gene: TRBD1; CDR3 length: 17; V gene: TRBV27; clone size: .; J gene: TRBJ2-1; CDR3 protein: CASRPPPGQDSYNEQFF; CDR3 DNA: TGTGCCAGCAGGCCTCCCCCTGGACAGGACTCCTACAATGAGCAGTTCTTC
D gene: .; CDR3 length: 13; V gene: TRBV13; clone size: .; J gene: TRBJ2-7; CDR3 protein: CASSPGHSYEQYF; CDR3 DNA: TGTGCCAGCAGCCCGGGACACTCCTACGAGCAGTACTTC
D gene: TRBD2; CDR3 length: 14; V gene: TRBV10-3; clone size: .; J gene: TRBJ2-7; CDR3 protein: CAISEARTSGEQYF; CDR3 DNA: TGTGCCATCAGTGAGGCCCGGACTAGCGGCGAGCAGTACTTC
D gene: .; CDR3 length: 11; V gene: TRBV2; clone size: .; J gene: TRBJ1-4; CDR3 protein: CASTRFEKLFF; CDR3 DNA: TGTGCCAGCACTAGATTCGAAAAACTGTTTTTT
D gene: .; CDR3 length: 13; V gene: TRBV6-5; clone size: .; J gene: TRBJ2-3; CDR3 protein: CASRAGVRATQYF; CDR3 DNA: TGTGCCAGCAGGGCAGGGGTACGGGCTACGCAGTATTTT
D gene: .; CDR3 length: 14; V gene: TRBV5-6; clone size: .; J gene: TRBJ1-3; CDR3 protein: CASNLARSGNTIYF; CDR3 DNA: TGTGCCAGCAACCTAGCAAGATCTGGAAACACCATATATTTT
D gene: TRBD2; CDR3 length: 17; V gene: TRBV30; clone size: .; J gene: TRBJ2-1; CDR3 protein: CAWSPGGTSGSLNEQFF; CDR3 DNA: TGTGCCTGGAGCCCCGGAGGGACTAGCGGGAGCCTGAATGAGCAGTTCTTC
D gene: .; CDR3 length: 17; V gene: TRBV27; clone size: .; J gene: TRBJ2-6; CDR3 protein: CASTTWGERPGANVLTF; CDR3 DNA: TGTGCCAGCACTACTTGGGGGGAGAGGCCTGGGGCCAACGTCCTGACTTTC
D gene: TRBD2; CDR3 length: 17; V gene: TRBV18; clone size: .; J gene: TRBJ2-3; CDR3 protein: CASSPGTSGIRTDTQYF; CDR3 DNA: TGTGCCAGCTCACCCGGGACTAGCGGGATTCGCACAGATACGCAGTATTTT
D gene: TRBD1; CDR3 length: 16; V gene: TRBV4-1; clone size: .; J gene: TRBJ1-1; CDR3 protein: CASSQGAGGLNTEAFF; CDR3 DNA: TGCGCCAGCAGCCAAGGGGCAGGGGGCTTGAACACTGAAGCTTTCTTT
D gene: .; CDR3 length: 14; V gene: TRBV4-1; clone size: .; J gene: TRBJ1-2; CDR3 protein: CASSQDLSMDGYTF; CDR3 DNA: TGCGCCAGCAGCCAAGATCTGAGTATGGATGGCTACACCTTC
D gene: .; CDR3 length: 17; V gene: TRBV21-1; clone size: .; J gene: TRBJ2-7; CDR3 protein: CASSTRQGRDADDEQYF; CDR3 DNA: TGTGCCAGCAGCACCCGACAGGGGAGAGATGCGGACGACGAGCAGTACTTC